The TCR beta chain under discussion was sequenced for a study of T cells in women clearing cervical HPV infection. The CDR3 loop spans 13 amino acids. In germline, CDR1 is MNHEY, CDR2 SVGEGT. Produced via immunoSEQ multiplex PCR; TCRdb's table is partial and in-frame only. In total, the table holds roughly 48,000 clones. Concerning this clone itself: The read stops 3 residues short of the end of the CDR3; the missing end is completed from the germline J gene.

Material: blood buffy coat. This rearrangement joins TRBV6-2 or TRBV6-3 to TRBJ2-3, with D maybe TRBD2 (5 bases). This clonotype originated in a woman aged 18-70 years with a cervical HPV16 infection that either progressed to CIN3+ or cleared (not recorded which). The CDR3 bases that were read are TGTGCCAGCAGCCGAAGCGGTGCCTCTTCG. Its protein is CASSRSGASS. The full CDR3 protein is CASSRSGASSQYF.